Given below is one T cell receptor (beta chain) in context. Trimming cost V 0 bases and J 7 bases; bases outside gene matches: 9. Germline CDR1 reads SGHDT; CDR2 reads YYEEEE. The CDR3 consists of 15 residues. This entry belongs to a study of technical replicates of blood from a few donors. Repertoires were generated with immunoSEQ multiplex PCR, while TCRdb's copy carries only in-frame clones and drops some. The table includes approximately 66,000 clones, approximately 87% detected once. The sequence derives from a human donor in good health. Some clones in this sample may be carry-over from other donors' samples. The V gene is TRBV5-6, the J gene TRBJ1-2, with TRBD1 matching over 7 bases. Sample: PBMCs. The CDR3 DNA reads TGTGCCAGCAGCTTGGGACTACAGGGGATTAGTGGCTACACCTTC. It codes for CASSLGLQGISGYTF.